The sequence of this TCR beta chain was determined in a study of breast tumors, draining lymph nodes, adjacent tissues. Study-level findings and limits: Luminal-like breast cancer showed significantly higher tumor–nontumor repertoire similarity than basal-like. Tumor repertoires ranked between lymph nodes and nontumor tissue in diversity, with V and J gene preferences. Data fit most tumor T cells coming from lymph node, expanding in tumor. The lymph node origin of tumor T cells was framed as consistent with a hypothesis, not demonstrated.

This clonotype was recorded many times. Antigen: not known. A single record per CDR3 protein comes from TCRdb applying MiXCR to the multiplex PCR reads. The sample shows 15,000 to 20,000 distinct CDR3 sequences, roughly 63% of them seen only once. The CDR3 is 14 residues long. V was pared by 7 bases and J by 5 bases, with 15 bases between. Germline-derived CDR1 and CDR2 are KGHSH and LQKENI. The source material was tumor-adjacent breast tissue. The sequence was obtained from a female donor with breast cancer. Some clones in this sample may be carry-over from other donors' samples. The chain employs TRBV18 and TRBJ1-5, with unresolved D. For the CDR3, the DNA is TGTGCCAGCTTAGCGGGGAGGGCTGATCAGCCCCAGCATTTT. It is translated as CASLAGRADQPQHF.